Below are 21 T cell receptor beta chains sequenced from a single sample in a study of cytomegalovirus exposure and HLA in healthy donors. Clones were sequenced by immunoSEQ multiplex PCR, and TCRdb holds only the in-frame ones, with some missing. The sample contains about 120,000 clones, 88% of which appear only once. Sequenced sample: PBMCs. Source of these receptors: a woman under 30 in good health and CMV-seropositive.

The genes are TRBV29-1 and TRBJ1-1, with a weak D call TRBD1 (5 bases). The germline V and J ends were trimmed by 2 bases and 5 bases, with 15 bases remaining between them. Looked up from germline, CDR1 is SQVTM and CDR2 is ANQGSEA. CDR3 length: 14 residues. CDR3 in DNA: TGCAGCGTTGAACCCGGGAGGGGAGGGACTGAAGCTTTCTTT. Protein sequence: CSVEPGRGGTEAFF.

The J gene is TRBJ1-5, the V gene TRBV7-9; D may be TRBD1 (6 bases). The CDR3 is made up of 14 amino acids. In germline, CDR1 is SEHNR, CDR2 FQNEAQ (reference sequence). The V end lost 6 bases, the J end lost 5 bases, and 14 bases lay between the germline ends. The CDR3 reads CASSFPGAHQPQHF. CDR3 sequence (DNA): TGTGCCAGCAGTTTCCCAGGGGCGCATCAGCCCCAGCATTTT.

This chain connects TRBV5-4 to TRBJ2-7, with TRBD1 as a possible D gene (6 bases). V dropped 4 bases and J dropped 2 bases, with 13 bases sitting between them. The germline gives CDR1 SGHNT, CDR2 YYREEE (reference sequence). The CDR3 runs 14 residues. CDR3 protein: CASSPPNRAYEQYF. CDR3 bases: TGTGCCAGCAGCCCACCCAACAGGGCCTACGAGCAGTACTTC.

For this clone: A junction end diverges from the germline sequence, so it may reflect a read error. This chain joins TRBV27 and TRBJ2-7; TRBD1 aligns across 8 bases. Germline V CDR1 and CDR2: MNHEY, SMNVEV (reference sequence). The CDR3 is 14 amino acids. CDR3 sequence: CASSFSRGPYERYF. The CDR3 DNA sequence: TGTGCCAGCAGTTTCAGCAGGGGGCCCTACGAGCGGTACTTC.

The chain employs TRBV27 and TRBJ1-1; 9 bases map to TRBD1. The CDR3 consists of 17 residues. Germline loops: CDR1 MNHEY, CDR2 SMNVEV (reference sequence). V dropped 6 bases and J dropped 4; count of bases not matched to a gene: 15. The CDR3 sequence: CASSKMKGDRAATEAFF. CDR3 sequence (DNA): TGTGCCAGCAGCAAGATGAAAGGGGACAGGGCAGCCACTGAAGCTTTCTTT.

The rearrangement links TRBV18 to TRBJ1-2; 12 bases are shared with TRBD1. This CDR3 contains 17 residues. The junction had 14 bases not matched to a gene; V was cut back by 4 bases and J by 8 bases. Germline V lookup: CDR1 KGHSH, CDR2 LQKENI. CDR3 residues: CASSRDPPGQGAQGYTF. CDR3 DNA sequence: TGTGCCAGCTCACGGGACCCTCCGGGACAGGGGGCGCAGGGCTACACCTTC.

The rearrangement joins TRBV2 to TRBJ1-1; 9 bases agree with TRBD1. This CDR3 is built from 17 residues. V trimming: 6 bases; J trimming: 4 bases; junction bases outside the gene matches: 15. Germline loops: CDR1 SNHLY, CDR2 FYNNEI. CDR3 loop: CASRGDRVVRGRTEAFF. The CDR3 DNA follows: TGTGCCAGCAGAGGGGACAGGGTGGTACGAGGACGCACTGAAGCTTTCTTT.

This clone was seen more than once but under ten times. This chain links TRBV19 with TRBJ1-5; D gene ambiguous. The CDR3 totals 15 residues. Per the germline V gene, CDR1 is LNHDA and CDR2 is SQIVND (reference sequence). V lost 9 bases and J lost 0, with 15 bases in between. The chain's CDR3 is CASHQVKHSNQPQHF. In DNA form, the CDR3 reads TGTGCCAGCCATCAGGTGAAACATAGCAATCAGCCCCAGCATTTT. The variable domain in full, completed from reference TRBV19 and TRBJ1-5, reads DGGITQSPKYLFRKEGQNVTLSCEQNLNHDAMYWYRQDPGQGLRLIYYSQIVNDFQKGDIAEGYSVSREKKESFPLTVTSAQKNPTAFYLCASHQVKHSNQPQHFGDGTRLSIL.

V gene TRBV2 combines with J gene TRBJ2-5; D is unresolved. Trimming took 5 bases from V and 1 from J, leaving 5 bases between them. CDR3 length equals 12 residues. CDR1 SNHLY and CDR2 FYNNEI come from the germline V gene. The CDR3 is CASSQVQETQYF. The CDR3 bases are TGTGCCAGCAGTCAGGTCCAAGAGACCCAGTACTTC.

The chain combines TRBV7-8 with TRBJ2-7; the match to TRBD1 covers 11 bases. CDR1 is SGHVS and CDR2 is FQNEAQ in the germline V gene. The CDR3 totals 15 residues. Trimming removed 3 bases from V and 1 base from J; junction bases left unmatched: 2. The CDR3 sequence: CASSFGTGGSYEQYF. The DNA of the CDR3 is TGTGCCAGCAGCTTTGGGACAGGGGGTTCCTACGAGCAGTACTTC.

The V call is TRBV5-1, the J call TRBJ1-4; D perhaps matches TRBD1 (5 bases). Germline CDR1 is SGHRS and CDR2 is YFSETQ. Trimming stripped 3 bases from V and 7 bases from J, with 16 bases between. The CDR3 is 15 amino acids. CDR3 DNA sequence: TGCGCCAGCAGCTCCCAGGGCACCGGGGGTGAAAAACTGTTTTTT. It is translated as CASSSQGTGGEKLFF. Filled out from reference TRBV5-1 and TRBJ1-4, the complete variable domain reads KAGVTQTPRYLIKTRGQQVTLSCSPISGHRSVSWYQQTPGQGLQFLFEYFSETQRNKGNFPGRFSGRQFSNSRSEMNVSTLELGDSALYLCASSSQGTGGEKLFFGSGTQLSVL.

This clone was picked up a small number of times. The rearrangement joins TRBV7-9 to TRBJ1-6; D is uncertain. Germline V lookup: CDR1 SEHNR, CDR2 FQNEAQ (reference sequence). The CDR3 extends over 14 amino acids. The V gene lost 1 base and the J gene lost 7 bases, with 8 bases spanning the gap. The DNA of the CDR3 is TGTGCCAGCAGCTTAGTCAACTCCAATTCACCCCTCCACTTT. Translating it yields CASSLVNSNSPLHF.

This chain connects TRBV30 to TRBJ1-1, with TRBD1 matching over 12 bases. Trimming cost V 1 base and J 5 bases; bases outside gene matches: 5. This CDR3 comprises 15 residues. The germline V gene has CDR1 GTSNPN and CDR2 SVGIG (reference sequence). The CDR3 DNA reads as TGTGCCTGGAGTGCGGGACAGGGGGCTCGAACTGAAGCTTTCTTT. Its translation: CAWSAGQGARTEAFF.

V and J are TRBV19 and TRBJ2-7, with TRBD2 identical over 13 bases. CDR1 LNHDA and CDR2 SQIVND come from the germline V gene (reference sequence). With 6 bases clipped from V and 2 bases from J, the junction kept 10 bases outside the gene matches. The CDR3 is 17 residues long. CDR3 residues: CASSQGLAGLAPYEQYF. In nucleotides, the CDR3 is TGTGCCAGTAGCCAGGGACTAGCGGGATTAGCCCCCTACGAGCAGTACTTC.

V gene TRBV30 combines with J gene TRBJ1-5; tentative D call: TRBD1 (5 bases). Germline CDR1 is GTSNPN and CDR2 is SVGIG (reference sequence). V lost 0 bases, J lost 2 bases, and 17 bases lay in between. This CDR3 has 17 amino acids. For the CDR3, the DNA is TGTGCCTGGAGTGTCCCCAGGACATTTTTCGGCAATCAGCCCCAGCATTTT. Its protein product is CAWSVPRTFFGNQPQHF. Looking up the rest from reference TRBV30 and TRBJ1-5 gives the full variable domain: SQTIHQWPATLVQPVGSPLSLECTVEGTSNPNLYWYRQAAGRGLQLLFYSVGIGQISSEVPQNLSASRPQDRQFILSSKKLLLSDSGFYLCAWSVPRTFFGNQPQHFGDGTRLSIL.

CDR3 amino acids: CASSSGTASTDTQYF. The CDR3 DNA is TGTGCCAGCAGTTCCGGGACAGCGAGCACAGATACGCAGTATTTT. The genes are TRBV2 and TRBJ2-3; TRBD1 matches at 7 bases. The J segment lost 0 bases and the V segment lost 5 bases, leaving 5 bases of the junction unmatched. CDR3 length: 15 amino acids. Germline assignment: CDR1 SNHLY and CDR2 FYNNEI.

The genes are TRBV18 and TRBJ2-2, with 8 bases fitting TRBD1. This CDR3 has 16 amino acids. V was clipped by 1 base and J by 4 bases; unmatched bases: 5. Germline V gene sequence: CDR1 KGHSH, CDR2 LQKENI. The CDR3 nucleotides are TGTGCCAGCTCACCACTCCAGGGGGCCGGCACCGGGGAGCTGTTTTTT. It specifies CASSPLQGAGTGELFF.

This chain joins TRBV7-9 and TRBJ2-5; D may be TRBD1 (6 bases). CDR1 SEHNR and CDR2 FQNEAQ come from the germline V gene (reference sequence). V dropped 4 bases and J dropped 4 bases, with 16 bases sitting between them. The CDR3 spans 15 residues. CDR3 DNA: TGTGCCAGCAGCTCAATCGGACAGCCCCGAGAGACCCAGTACTTC. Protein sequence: CASSSIGQPRETQYF. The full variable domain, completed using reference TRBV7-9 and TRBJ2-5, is DTGVSQNPRHKITKRGQNVTFRCDPISEHNRLYWYRQTLGQGPEFLTYFQNEAQLEKSRLLSDRFSAERPKGSFSTLEIQRTEQGDSAMYLCASSSIGQPRETQYFGPGTRLLVL.

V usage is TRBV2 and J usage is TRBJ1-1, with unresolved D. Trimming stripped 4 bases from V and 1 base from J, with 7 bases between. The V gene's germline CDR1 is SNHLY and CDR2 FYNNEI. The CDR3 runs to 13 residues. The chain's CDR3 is CASSGLSNTEAFF. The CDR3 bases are TGTGCCAGCAGTGGACTTTCGAACACTGAAGCTTTCTTT.

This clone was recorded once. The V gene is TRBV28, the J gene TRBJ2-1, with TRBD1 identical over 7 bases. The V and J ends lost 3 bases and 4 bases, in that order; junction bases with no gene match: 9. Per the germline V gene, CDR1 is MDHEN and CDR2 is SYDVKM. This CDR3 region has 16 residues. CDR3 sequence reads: CASSFSGGGYYNEQFF. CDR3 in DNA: TGTGCCAGCAGTTTCTCAGGGGGTGGTTATTACAATGAGCAGTTCTTC.

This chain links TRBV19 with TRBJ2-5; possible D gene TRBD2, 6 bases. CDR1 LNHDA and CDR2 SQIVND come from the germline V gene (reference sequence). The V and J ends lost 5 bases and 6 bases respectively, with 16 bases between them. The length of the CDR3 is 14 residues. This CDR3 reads CASSVGTVRKTQYF. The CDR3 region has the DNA TGTGCCAGTAGTGTTGGGACTGTTCGGAAGACCCAGTACTTC.